The next 18 T cell receptor beta chains were all read from a single sample in a study of T cell changes during pregnancy in multiple sclerosis. Sequencing used immunoSEQ multiplex PCR; TCRdb keeps in-frame clones, though not all of them. The data show 30,000 to 35,000 clones, approximately 90% seen once. The material sequenced was CD8+ T cells from peripheral blood mononuclear cells, taken in the first trimester of pregnancy. The receptors stem from a female donor with multiple sclerosis, enrolled in a pregnancy study.

This CDR3 reads CATSRDSAAGNTIYF. As DNA, the CDR3 is TGTGCCACCAGCAGAGATAGCGCAGCTGGAAACACCATATATTTT. V is TRBV15 and J is TRBJ1-3; D unclear. V lost 0 bases and J 2 bases, leaving 8 bases between the germline ends. Germline V gives CDR1 LNHNV, CDR2 YYDKDF (reference sequence). The CDR3 runs 15 residues.

V usage is TRBV11-1 and J usage is TRBJ2-1; 15 nucleotides line up with TRBD2. The CDR3 has 19 residues. In germline, CDR1 is SGHAT, CDR2 FQDESV (reference sequence). V shed 1 base, J shed 4 bases, and the junction held 8 bases outside the gene matches. CDR3 loop: CASSLGGLAGGPIYNEQFF. The CDR3 coding sequence is TGTGCCAGCAGCTTAGGGGGACTAGCGGGAGGCCCTATTTACAATGAGCAGTTCTTC. Variable domain in full (rest from reference TRBV11-1 and TRBJ2-1): EAEVAQSPRYKITEKSQAVAFWCDPISGHATLYWYRQILGQGPELLVQFQDESVVDDSQLPKDRFSAERLKGVDSTLKIQPAELGDSAMYLCASSLGGLAGGPIYNEQFFGPGTRLTVL.

The table lists this clone with a count of one. V and J are TRBV29-1 and TRBJ1-2; 8 bases match TRBD1. Germline-derived CDR1 and CDR2 are SQVTM and ANQGSEA. The CDR3 length is 13 residues. J gave up 6 bases and V 7 bases, and 10 bases lay outside the gene matches. CDR3 residues: CSALDREVNGYTF. In DNA form, the CDR3 reads TGCAGCGCTTTGGACAGGGAAGTAAATGGCTACACCTTC.

This clone has more than one count but fewer than ten. The rearrangement links TRBV6-4 to TRBJ1-6, with no clear D. There are 15 residues in the CDR3. The germline V gene encodes CDR1 MRHNA and CDR2 SNTAGT. Trimming shortened V by 0 bases and J by 7 bases, and 10 bases separated the two germline ends. The CDR3: CASSDSNGNNSPLHF. DNA of the CDR3: TGTGCCAGCAGTGACTCGAACGGGAACAATTCACCCCTCCACTTT.

This clone was seen only once. This chain uses TRBV28 with TRBJ2-1, with D possibly TRBD2 on 5 matching bases. The CDR3 is 15 amino acids. Trimming took off 4 bases at V and 0 bases at J, with 10 bases between the two ends. Per the germline V gene, CDR1 is MDHEN and CDR2 is SYDVKM. The CDR3 DNA sequence: TGTGCCAGCAGTTCGTCGGGGAGCTCCTACAATGAGCAGTTCTTC. Translating it yields CASSSSGSSYNEQFF.

The chain combines TRBV7-8 with TRBJ1-1; TRBD1 aligns across 9 bases. The CDR3 runs to 15 residues. V lost 4 bases to trimming and J lost 1 base; unmatched junction nucleotides: 4. The germline V gene encodes CDR1 SGHVS and CDR2 FQNEAQ. The CDR3 DNA is TGTGCCAGCAGCTCTCCGACAGGGGGGAACACTGAAGCTTTCTTT. Protein product: CASSSPTGGNTEAFF.

The chain uses TRBV27 and TRBJ2-6; possible D gene TRBD2, 6 bases. Germline CDR1 MNHEY, CDR2 SMNVEV (reference sequence). The CDR3 extends over 17 amino acids. V lost 6 bases and J 0 bases, leaving 15 bases between the germline ends. The CDR3 DNA sequence: TGTGCCAGCAGCCGACTAGACAGTGACTCTGGGGCCAACGTCCTGACTTTC. As protein: CASSRLDSDSGANVLTF.

This chain joins TRBV11-2 and TRBJ2-5, with 8 bases identical to TRBD1. V dropped 2 bases and J dropped 4; count of bases not matched to a gene: 9. The germline V gene encodes CDR1 SGHAT and CDR2 FQNNGV. This CDR3 has 16 residues. The CDR3: CASSLSAGGAGETQYF. The CDR3, as DNA: TGTGCCAGCAGCTTAAGTGCAGGGGGCGCAGGAGAGACCCAGTACTTC.

V is TRBV7-9 and J is TRBJ2-7; tentative D call: TRBD2 (5 bases). Germline V gene data show CDR1 as SEHNR and CDR2 as FQNEAQ (reference sequence). The CDR3 is 13 amino acids. V lost 2 bases and J lost 4, with 9 bases in between. The CDR3 DNA sequence: TGTGCCAGCAGCTTATCCGGGGTGTACGAGCAGTACTTC. The encoded protein is CASSLSGVYEQYF.

This rearrangement joins TRBV9 to TRBJ1-4; 10 nucleotides line up with TRBD1. Germline CDR1 SGDLS, CDR2 YYNGEE. This CDR3 has 18 residues. V shed 0 bases and J 4 bases; nucleotides not matched to a gene: 9. The DNA of the CDR3 is TGTGCCAGCAGCGTAGGGAACGTAGGGACAGGGGATAATGAAAAACTGTTTTTT. Its translation is CASSVGNVGTGDNEKLFF.

The chain employs TRBV4-1 and TRBJ2-7; TRBD2 might be the D (6 bases). Germline V gene lookup returns CDR1 MGHRA and CDR2 YSYEKL. Trimming removed 1 base at V and 3 bases at J, with 10 bases between. CDR3 length: 14 residues. In DNA, the CDR3 is TGCGCCAGCAGCCAAGCCTTGGAGGGCTACGAGCAGTACTTC. Residues: CASSQALEGYEQYF.

Here the CDR3 DNA reads TGTGCCAGTAGGACTAGCGGAAGTCCCTACAATGAGCAGTTCTTC. Amino acids: CASRTSGSPYNEQFF. The chain links TRBV19 to TRBJ2-1; the match to TRBD2 covers 9 bases. The V and J ends lost 6 bases and 2 bases, in that order; junction bases with no gene match: 5. The germline CDR1 and CDR2 sequences are LNHDA and SQIVND (reference sequence). This CDR3 contains 15 residues.

This sequence joins TRBV27 and TRBJ2-1; 8 nucleotides line up with TRBD1. Unmatched junction bases numbered 11, after V lost 6 bases and J lost 7 bases. Per the germline V gene, CDR1 is MNHEY and CDR2 is SMNVEV (reference sequence). The CDR3 has 15 amino acids. The DNA of the CDR3 is TGTGCCAGCAGCTATAGACAGGGGTTTTTGAATGAGCAGTTCTTC. Translation gives CASSYRQGFLNEQFF.

The gene calls are TRBV25-1 and TRBJ2-2; TRBD1 is a possible D gene (6 bases). CDR3 length: 15 residues. V was clipped by 4 bases and J by 3 bases, with 12 bases between them. Germline V CDR1 and CDR2: MGHDK, SYGVNS. The CDR3 is CASSAGQLDTGELFF. In nucleotides, the CDR3 is TGTGCCAGCAGTGCCGGACAGTTAGACACCGGGGAGCTGTTTTTT.

The chain links TRBV19 to TRBJ2-2, with D possibly TRBD2 on 6 matching bases. The germline V gene has CDR1 LNHDA and CDR2 SQIVND (reference sequence). V was clipped by 3 bases and J by 6 bases, with 14 bases between them. There are 15 residues in the CDR3. The CDR3 DNA reads as TGTGCCAGTAGTATTGGCGGGGACTTCTCCGGGGAGCTGTTTTTT. Protein sequence: CASSIGGDFSGELFF.

The count of this clone is one. The CDR3 DNA sequence: TGTGCCAGCAGTTCATGGCTAGCGGATTACGAGCAGTACTTC. Protein sequence: CASSSWLADYEQYF. V gene TRBV27 combines with J gene TRBJ2-7; 7 bases align to TRBD2. CDR3 length: 14 residues. The V gene's germline CDR1 is MNHEY and CDR2 SMNVEV (reference sequence). Unmatched junction bases numbered 7, after V lost 4 bases and J lost 4 bases.

The chain combines TRBV7-9 with TRBJ2-5; D might be TRBD2 (7 bases). Germline CDR1 SEHNR, CDR2 FQNEAQ (reference sequence). The CDR3 has 17 amino acids. V shed 5 bases and J shed 0 bases, with 19 bases lying between them. The CDR3 DNA reads as TGTGCCAGCAGCCCCATGTGGGGGGGCCCTAACCAAGAGACCCAGTACTTC. Translating gives CASSPMWGGPNQETQYF.

The chain employs TRBV19 and TRBJ2-1; 9 bases agree with TRBD2. V was clipped by 0 bases and J by 10 bases; unmatched bases: 13. CDR1 and CDR2 from the germline V gene are LNHDA and SQIVND (reference sequence). The CDR3 sequence is 17 residues long. The CDR3 sequence is CASSIDLRLAGPTEQFF. The CDR3, as DNA: TGTGCCAGTAGTATAGATCTAAGGCTAGCGGGGCCTACGGAGCAGTTCTTC. The whole variable domain, filled in from reference TRBV19 and TRBJ2-1, reads DGGITQSPKYLFRKEGQNVTLSCEQNLNHDAMYWYRQDPGQGLRLIYYSQIVNDFQKGDIAEGYSVSREKKESFPLTVTSAQKNPTAFYLCASSIDLRLAGPTEQFFGPGTRLTVL.